One and the same sample provided the 9 T cell receptor beta chains below, sequenced in a study of regulatory T cells in long-lasting Graves disease. Sample time point: persistent/refractory GD, antithyroid drugs over 5 years with positive TRAb. From PBMCs, RNA was extracted and then used to make the TCR library. In building TCR beta libraries, iRepertoire HTBI primers were used together with Arm-PCR of CDR3 regions. MiXCR, applied by TCRdb to the multiplex PCR reads, yields one record per CDR3 protein. Here the sample spans approximately 500,000 distinct CDR3 sequences, roughly 21% being singletons. Sample: peripheral blood mononuclear cells (PBMCs), taken when the disease was refractory, from a patient treated with antithyroid drugs. These receptors were obtained from a female donor with Graves disease.

In its sample, this clonotype was seen a few times. V usage is TRBV5-1 and J usage is TRBJ1-2; possible D gene TRBD1, 6 bases. Germline CDR1 reads SGHRS; CDR2 reads YFSETQ. The CDR3 totals 15 residues. Trimming took off 1 base at V and 1 base at J, with 11 bases between the two ends. CDR3 in amino acids: CASSLTGTLNYGYTF. In DNA form, the CDR3 reads TGCGCCAGCAGCTTGACAGGGACCCTTAACTATGGCTACACCTTC.

This clonotype turned up a few times. J is TRBJ1-5 and V is TRBV6-2 or TRBV6-3; D uncertain. Trimming cost V 2 bases and J 4 bases, with 9 bases left between them. The CDR3 is made up of 14 amino acids. Per germline, CDR1 MNHEY and CDR2 SVGEGT. CDR3 coding DNA: TGTGCCAGCAGTTACGGGCAGACAAATCAGCCCCAGCATTTT. Amino acid sequence: CASSYGQTNQPQHF.

The chain links TRBV6-1 to TRBJ2-7; TRBD2 matches 8 bases. The CDR3 is 13 residues long. Germline assignment: CDR1 MNHNS and CDR2 SASEGT. V lost 6 bases, J lost 2 bases, and 3 bases stayed unmatched. The CDR3 reads CASRVAGPYEQYF. Written as DNA, the CDR3 is TGTGCCAGCAGGGTAGCGGGACCCTACGAGCAGTACTTC.

This clonotype was counted ten times or more. J is TRBJ1-2 and V is TRBV28; D call uncertain. V was pared by 2 bases and J by 8 bases, with 9 bases between. CDR3 length: 12 residues. Germline V lookup: CDR1 MDHEN, CDR2 SYDVKM. DNA of the CDR3: TGTGCCAGCAGTTTAGCACAGATAGGCTACACCTTC. It specifies CASSLAQIGYTF.

This clonotype was picked up a small number of times. The V call is TRBV27, the J call TRBJ1-2; unclear D gene. The CDR3 has 12 amino acids. Germline loops: CDR1 MNHEY, CDR2 SMNVEV (reference sequence). Deletions cut 5 bases from V and 8 bases from J, with 12 bases between. The CDR3 loop is CASSPPLGGYTF. CDR3 sequence (DNA): TGTGCCAGCAGTCCACCGTTGGGAGGCTACACCTTC.

The V and J genes are TRBV20-1 and TRBJ2-7; D might be TRBD2 (7 bases). The CDR3 is 15 residues long. Trimming pared 0 bases from V and 0 bases from J, leaving 12 bases between. CDR1 DFQATT and CDR2 SNEGSKA come from the germline V gene (reference sequence). The CDR3 is CSARDDAGASYEQYF. CDR3 in DNA: TGCAGTGCTAGAGACGACGCGGGGGCCTCCTACGAGCAGTACTTC.

CDR3 protein: CASSEEGTGGAKNIQYF. The CDR3 DNA follows: TGTGCCAGCAGTGAAGAGGGGACAGGGGGCGCCAAAAACATTCAGTACTTC. This chain joins TRBV6-1 and TRBJ2-4; 12 nucleotides line up with TRBD1. Per germline, CDR1 MNHNS and CDR2 SASEGT. J lost 1 base, V lost 1 base, and 2 bases had no gene match. This CDR3 comprises 17 residues.

This clonotype has at least ten counts. The chain joins TRBV20-1 to TRBJ1-1; D not certain. Germline CDR1 DFQATT, CDR2 SNEGSKA (reference sequence). The CDR3 extends over 15 amino acids. The ends were cut back, 3 bases at V and 5 bases at J, with 19 bases in the middle. The CDR3 region is CSASGMTRRRTEAFF. The CDR3 DNA reads TGCAGTGCTAGTGGAATGACCCGAAGGAGGACTGAAGCTTTCTTT.

As to this clonotype: This may arise from a read error, as a much more abundant clone is one base away. CDR3 loop: CASSRQGYTGELVF. The DNA for the CDR3 is TGTGCCAGCAGCCGGCAGGGCTACACCGGGGAGCTGGTTTTT. The chain uses TRBV28 and TRBJ2-2; D could derive from TRBD1 or TRBD2 (5 bases each). CDR3 length: 14 amino acids. Germline loops: CDR1 MDHEN, CDR2 SYDVKM.